This record covers a single TCR beta chain. No antigen is known for it. The CDR3 has 15 amino acids. V dropped 5 bases and J dropped 0; count of bases not matched to a gene: 5. From germline, CDR1 is SEHNR and CDR2 FQNEAQ (reference sequence). The PCR contained 60 Vbeta and 13 Jbeta primers. Assay: immunoSEQ multiplex PCR; the TCRdb copy retains only in-frame clones and omits some. The sample includes some 30,000 clones. This entry is derived from a study of cytomegalovirus exposure and HLA in healthy donors. Regarding the study as a whole: Roughly uniform depth of sequencing across donors was assumed in presence/absence analyses. Earlier findings revealed that most TCR beta V segments proved productive either about 90% or about 30% of the time.

Sequencing used PBMCs. This rearrangement joins TRBV7-9 to TRBJ2-7; TRBD2 matches at 9 bases. This sequence was found in a man in his forties in good health and CMV-seronegative. The CDR3 region is CASSPSGMSSYEQYF. In DNA, the CDR3 is TGTGCCAGCAGCCCTAGCGGGATGAGCTCCTACGAGCAGTACTTC. Together with reference TRBV7-9 and TRBJ2-7, the CDR3 gives the full variable domain: DTGVSQNPRHKITKRGQNVTFRCDPISEHNRLYWYRQTLGQGPEFLTYFQNEAQLEKSRLLSDRFSAERPKGSFSTLEIQRTEQGDSAMYLCASSPSGMSSYEQYFGPGTRLTVT.